These 15 T cell receptor beta chains share one sample of origin, sequenced in a study of T-cell reconstitution after alpha-beta-depleted transplantation in children. Preparing the TCRbeta library involved the use of unique molecular identifiers. TCRdb reprocessed the PCR reads via MiXCR and lists one record per CDR3 protein. The data contain fewer than 550,000 distinct CDR3 sequences, approximately 10% of them seen just once; the ten biggest clones take up 11% to 15%. This material consisted of PBMCs, mostly from graft donor cells, taken 180 days after TCRalphabeta/CD19-depleted stem cell transplant. These receptors originate from a female patient aged 2 to 10 who had a stem cell transplant for aplastic anemia, so the T cells may come from the graft donor.

The chain couples TRBV28 to TRBJ1-5; tentatively, D is TRBD1 (6 bases). Germline assignment: CDR1 MDHEN and CDR2 SYDVKM. V dropped 4 bases and J dropped 1 base, with 14 bases sitting between them. The CDR3 length is 16 residues. Here the CDR3 DNA reads TGTGCCAGCAGTTCCCCTAGTAGGGGGAGCAATCAGCCCCAGCATTTT. The encoded protein is CASSSPSRGSNQPQHF.

The rearrangement uses TRBV6-2 or TRBV6-3 and TRBJ2-2; TRBD1 agrees at 9 bases. V trimming: 6 bases; J trimming: 3 bases; junction bases outside the gene matches: 2. Per the germline V gene, CDR1 is MNHEY and CDR2 is SVGEGT. The CDR3 is 14 amino acids. CDR3 loop: CASSRQGDTGELFF. CDR3 DNA: TGTGCCAGCAGCCGACAGGGGGACACCGGGGAGCTGTTTTTT.

The genes are TRBV27 and TRBJ2-2; 10 nucleotides align to TRBD2. After removal of 7 bases from V and 4 bases from J, the junction contained 3 bases not matched to a gene. Germline CDR1 is MNHEY and CDR2 is SMNVEV (reference sequence). The CDR3 runs 14 residues. The CDR3, as DNA: TGTGCCAGCAATCTAGCGGGAGTCACCGGGGAGCTGTTTTTT. Protein: CASNLAGVTGELFF.

The genes are TRBV20-1 and TRBJ1-5; unclear D gene. The germline V gene has CDR1 DFQATT and CDR2 SNEGSKA (reference sequence). V lost 3 bases, J lost 2 bases, and 11 bases lay in between. The CDR3 has 14 amino acids. The CDR3 sequence: CSASRDLGNQPQHF. The DNA for the CDR3 is TGCAGTGCTAGTAGGGATCTGGGCAATCAGCCCCAGCATTTT.

The V and J genes are TRBV11-3 and TRBJ2-4, with TRBD1 identical over 9 bases. V shed 3 bases, J shed 6 bases, and the junction held 18 bases outside the gene matches. The CDR3 is 19 amino acids. Looked up from germline, CDR1 is SGHNT and CDR2 is YENEEA. The CDR3 region is CASSFPGQGPRESLNIQYF. CDR3 DNA: TGTGCCAGCAGCTTCCCGGGACAGGGTCCTCGGGAGTCCCTAAACATTCAGTACTTC.

The chain links TRBV12-3 or TRBV12-4 to TRBJ2-1; 8 positions agree with TRBD2. CDR3 length equals 15 residues. J was trimmed by 5 bases and V by 5 bases; bases with no gene match: 8. The CDR3 reads CASSTWTSRDNEQFF. The CDR3 nucleotides are TGTGCCAGCAGTACCTGGACTAGCCGAGACAATGAGCAGTTCTTC.

This clonotype was counted a few times. The chain combines TRBV29-1 with TRBJ2-7, with D perhaps TRBD1 (6 bases). CDR1 SQVTM and CDR2 ANQGSEA come from the germline V gene. The length of the CDR3 is 14 residues. Trimming removed 3 bases at V and 3 bases at J, with 15 bases between. The chain's CDR3 is CSVDNRAGLYEQYV. The CDR3 DNA sequence: TGCAGCGTTGATAACAGGGCCGGTCTCTACGAGCAGTACGTC.

This clonotype turned up a few times. The chain has TRBV5-1 and TRBJ2-1, with 7 nucleotides matching TRBD2. Per germline, CDR1 SGHRS and CDR2 YFSETQ. This CDR3 has 15 residues. The J segment lost 15 bases and the V segment lost 4 bases, leaving 19 bases of the junction unmatched. In DNA form, the CDR3 reads TGCGCCAGCAGCCAACCCCGACTAGCCCAAAACCGTCGGTTCTTC. It yields the protein CASSQPRLAQNRRFF.

This sequence joins TRBV12-1 and TRBJ1-6. TRBV12-1 is a documented pseudogene. The CDR3 extends over 16 amino acids. CDR3 residues: CASSRPAALWNSPLHF. CDR3 in DNA: TGTGCCAGCAGCCGGCCGGCAGCTCTTTGGAATTCACCCCTCCACTTT.

The chain employs TRBV5-6 and TRBJ1-4, with a possible D match to TRBD1 (6 bases). V was pared by 6 bases and J by 5 bases, with 11 bases between. The CDR3 consists of 13 residues. Germline-derived CDR1 and CDR2 are SGHDT and YYEEEE. This CDR3 is CASNTGWNEKLFF. The CDR3 nucleotides are TGTGCCAGCAATACAGGGTGGAATGAAAAACTGTTTTTT.

The chain recombines TRBV18 with TRBJ2-2; D tentatively fits TRBD1 or TRBD2 (6 bases each). V lost 1 base and J lost 6, with 12 bases in between. Germline CDR1 reads KGHSH; CDR2 reads LQKENI. The CDR3 is 15 residues long. The CDR3 DNA reads TGTGCCAGCTCACCACTCACAGGGAGGCCCGGGGAGCTGTTTTTT. Amino acid sequence: CASSPLTGRPGELFF. Supplemented by reference TRBV18 and TRBJ2-2, the full variable domain reads NAGVMQNPRHLVRRRGQEARLRCSPMKGHSHVYWYRQLPEEGLKFMVYLQKENIIDESGMPKERFSAEFPKEGPSILRIQQVVRGDSAAYFCASSPLTGRPGELFFGEGSRLTVL.

The table lists this clonotype with a few counts. V is TRBV6-2 or TRBV6-3 and J is TRBJ2-7, with 7 positions matching TRBD2. The CDR3 runs to 14 residues. The V gene end was trimmed by 6 bases and the J gene end by 1 base; junction bases not matched to a gene: 6. CDR1 is MNHEY and CDR2 is SVGEGT in the germline V gene. The CDR3 region is CASRPSGVSYEQYV. CDR3 nucleotides: TGTGCCAGCAGGCCCAGCGGGGTGTCCTACGAGCAGTACGTC.

The gene calls are TRBV7-2 and TRBJ2-5; 8 bases are shared with TRBD2. Germline V gene data show CDR1 as SGHTA and CDR2 as FQGNSA. The CDR3 is 13 amino acids. The V gene end was trimmed by 5 bases and the J gene end by 3 bases; junction bases not matched to a gene: 2. DNA of the CDR3: TGTGCCAGCAGCGGGACTAGTAAAGAGACCCAGTACTTC. Encoded protein: CASSGTSKETQYF.

The table lists this clonotype with a few counts. This chain connects TRBV29-1 to TRBJ2-3, with a weak D call TRBD2 (6 bases). CDR3 length: 13 amino acids. Germline CDR1 reads SQVTM; CDR2 reads ANQGSEA. This CDR3 is CTSREEITDTQYF. Here the CDR3 DNA reads TGCACCTCGAGGGAGGAGATAACAGATACGCAGTATTTT.

As regards this clonotype: It may be a read error: a sequence one base away is much more abundant. The chain has TRBV2 and TRBJ1-4, with D possibly being TRBD1 (5 bases). CDR1 is SNHLY, CDR2 FYNNEI, per germline. The CDR3 runs 13 residues. The CDR3 DNA reads as TGTTCCAGCGTTGACAGACTTAATGAAAAACTGTTTTTT. It yields the protein CSSVDRLNEKLFF. Filled out from reference TRBV2 and TRBJ1-4, the complete variable domain reads EPEVTQTPSHQVTQMGQEVILRCVPISNHLYFYWYRQILGQKVEFLVSFYNNEISEKSEIFDDQFSVERPDGSNFTLKIRSTKLEDSAMYFCSSVDRLNEKLFFGSGTQLSVL.